The rows below give T cell receptor beta chains drawn from one sample of a study of blood T cell repertoires in COVID-19. Assay: immunoSEQ multiplex PCR; the TCRdb copy retains only in-frame clones and omits some. The sample includes approximately 220,000 clones, around four fifths of them seen just once. The sample consisted of peripheral blood. The receptors were gathered from a woman in her 70s with acute or convalescent COVID-19. CDR3s leave out the opening cysteine and the closing phenylalanine or tryptophan. Fields, in order: clone size, V gene, CDR3 length, CDR3 protein. Size values are once, few and many counts, or a class for expanded clones, and some rows have none.

size: few
V: TRBV6-5
length: 9
CDR3: ASRMQGKAF

size: -
V: TRBV27
length: 10
CDR3: ASSFRGRGYT

size: once
V: TRBV9
length: 13
CDR3: ASSVRPGQFYEQY

size: -
V: TRBV7-9
length: 14
CDR3: ASSSMTGAGTGELF

size: -
V: TRBV4-3
length: 13
CDR3: ASSQDREGYYGYT

size: -
V: TRBV27
length: 13
CDR3: ASSYRWTGHGELF

size: once
V: TRBV19
length: 13
CDR3: ASSIGGHLNTEAF

size: once
V: TRBV10-3
length: 13
CDR3: AISEPGLVFQTQY

size: few
V: TRBV5-8
length: 13
CDR3: ASSPGTGRRDTIY

size: -
V: TRBV5-6
length: 14
CDR3: ASSLRQRRGTDTQY

size: -
V: TRBV3-1/TRBV3-2
length: 14
CDR3: ASSHWDSRMWYEQY

size: -
V: TRBV7-8
length: 14
CDR3: ASSLRTGTVNQPQH

size: -
V: TRBV27
length: 14
CDR3: ASSLGWGGSTDTQY

size: -
V: TRBV6-5
length: 13
CDR3: ASSYFGGNGEKLF

size: many
V: TRBV28
length: 13
CDR3: ASSLTGVSYNEQF

size: -
V: TRBV3-1/TRBV3-2
length: 13
CDR3: ASSPYRYSGTEAF

size: -
V: TRBV30
length: 11
CDR3: AWDGQGGYGYT

size: -
V: TRBV2
length: 10
CDR3: ASRGGNYEQY

size: -
V: TRBV4-3
length: 13
CDR3: ASSQDLRGYTEAF

size: once
V: TRBV27
length: 13
CDR3: ASRSGWAYNSPLH

size: -
V: TRBV27
length: 10
CDR3: ASHTGGYGYT

size: -
V: TRBV6-2/TRBV6-3
length: 13
CDR3: ASSYSGGAGGELF

size: once
V: TRBV28
length: 15
CDR3: ASSSPPGHYSNQPQH

size: -
V: TRBV6-5
length: 11
CDR3: ASRRDSRNTIY

size: -
V: TRBV2
length: 18
CDR3: ASKSWLAGGRMLGSNEQF

size: -
V: TRBV6-5
length: 13
CDR3: ASSHPAGGRNEQF

size: -
V: TRBV7-9
length: 12
CDR3: ASREGTVNEKLF

size: once
V: TRBV5-5
length: 13
CDR3: ASSARTSGGSEQY

size: -
V: TRBV5-5
length: 10
CDR3: ASSSSSNEQF

size: -
V: TRBV6-2/TRBV6-3
length: 13
CDR3: ASSLQGIWNTEAF

size: -
V: TRBV5-1
length: 12
CDR3: ASSPLRVGTEAF

size: -
V: TRBV5-4
length: 12
CDR3: ASSLPGQEDGYT

size: -
V: TRBV18
length: 13
CDR3: ASSNGQGGNQPQH

size: -
V: TRBV15
length: 14
CDR3: ATSRDSRAFNSPLH

size: few
V: TRBV12-2
length: 15
CDR3: ASRLEIQGDFGNTIY

size: -
V: TRBV6-2/TRBV6-3
length: 11
CDR3: ASSYGGTYEQY

size: -
V: TRBV5-4
length: 12
CDR3: ASSLGQNYNEQF

size: -
V: TRBV28
length: 15
CDR3: ASSFGRGGTSNEKLF

size: once
V: TRBV20-1
length: 15
CDR3: SASGGSGQTNNSPLH

size: few
V: TRBV10-1
length: 9
CDR3: ASSETGTQY

size: once
V: TRBV19
length: 16
CDR3: ASILQGHPYYSNQPQH

size: -
V: TRBV11-2
length: 16
CDR3: ASSLVASSGGSYNEQF

size: -
V: TRBV7-9
length: 14
CDR3: ASSLGDRGQDEKLF

size: -
V: TRBV4-3
length: 14
CDR3: ASSQDPGVGSYEQY

size: -
V: TRBV2
length: 13
CDR3: ASSGTGIGNQPQH

size: -
V: TRBV5-4
length: 10
CDR3: ASTLNRDEQF

size: -
V: TRBV7-2
length: 14
CDR3: ASSLSRTINTGELF